This TCR beta chain emerged from a study of blood T cell repertoires in COVID-19. Data came from immunoSEQ multiplex PCR; TCRdb stores just in-frame clones and leaves some out. The data show about 36,000 clones, approximately 90% seen once. Germline V lookup: CDR1 MNHNS, CDR2 SASEGT. The CDR3 contains 15 residues. Trimming at V came to 3 bases and at J to 6 bases, leaving 5 bases not matched to a gene. Sequencing was done on a sample of peripheral blood. The chain recombines TRBV6-1 with TRBJ2-7; 13 bases are a match to TRBD2. This TCR was recovered from a human donor in a cohort sampled during active COVID-19. CDR3 DNA: TGTGCCAGCAGTGACCCCGGACTAGCGGGAGTCGAGCAGTACTTC. Translation: CASSDPGLAGVEQYF.